These 31 T cell receptor beta chains originate from one sample sequenced in a study of cytomegalovirus exposure and HLA in healthy donors. The data were produced by immunoSEQ multiplex PCR, yet TCRdb's version contains in-frame clones alone and is incomplete. Of some 230,000 clones in the sample, 90% to 95% were seen once. The sequenced material came from PBMCs. These receptors came from a woman under 30 in good health and CMV-seronegative.

This sequence joins TRBV18 and TRBJ2-2; D unresolved. The CDR3 has 15 amino acids. Germline V gene sequence: CDR1 KGHSH, CDR2 LQKENI. The ends were cut back, 2 bases at V and 4 bases at J, with 11 bases in the middle. CDR3 protein: CASSPSTEGTGELFF. The CDR3 DNA reads TGTGCCAGCTCACCAAGCACAGAAGGCACCGGGGAGCTGTTTTTT.

The chain has TRBV18 and TRBJ2-1; no definite D call. This CDR3 region has 14 residues. V shed 3 bases and J shed 6 bases, with 12 bases lying between them. Germline V gene data show CDR1 as KGHSH and CDR2 as LQKENI. The CDR3: CASSPRPDSNEQFF. Here the CDR3 DNA reads TGTGCCAGCTCACCCCGCCCCGACTCCAATGAGCAGTTCTTC.

The CDR3 protein is CASSPRSGGKETQYF. CDR3 DNA sequence: TGCGCCAGCAGCCCCAGGAGCGGGGGGAAAGAGACCCAGTACTTC. This chain links TRBV4-1 with TRBJ2-5, with TRBD2 matching over 9 bases. Germline V CDR1 and CDR2: MGHRA, YSYEKL. This CDR3 spans 15 amino acids. Losses at the gene ends were 4 bases for V and 3 bases for J; bases not matched to a gene: 6.

The CDR3 protein is CASSEFSGQGVASTEAFF. In nucleotides, the CDR3 is TGCGCCAGCAGTGAGTTCAGTGGGCAGGGGGTCGCATCCACTGAAGCTTTCTTT. V usage is TRBV10-2 and J usage is TRBJ1-1; 7 bases match TRBD1. The V gene's germline CDR1 is WSHSY and CDR2 SAAADI. This CDR3 spans 18 amino acids. V gave up 1 base and J gave up 4 bases; unmatched junction bases: 15.

This chain joins TRBV10-3 and TRBJ2-1; 7 bases match TRBD2. The CDR3 contains 14 residues. Losses at the gene ends were 10 bases for V and 6 bases for J; bases not matched to a gene: 12. CDR1 is ENHRY, CDR2 SYGVKD, per germline. The CDR3 here is CATYKGLPSNEQFF. The CDR3 nucleotides read TGTGCCACTTATAAGGGACTACCTTCCAATGAGCAGTTCTTC.

This chain links TRBV9 with TRBJ2-7; 12 bases are shared with TRBD2. Germline CDR1 is SGDLS and CDR2 is YYNGEE. The V and J ends lost 3 bases and 2 bases, in that order; junction bases with no gene match: 9. CDR3 length equals 17 residues. The CDR3 loop reads CASSDNPRLAGAYEQYF. The CDR3 region has the DNA TGTGCCAGCAGCGACAACCCCCGACTAGCGGGAGCCTACGAGCAGTACTTC.

This sequence joins TRBV27 and TRBJ2-1, with 10 nucleotides matching TRBD2. With V trimmed by 6 bases and J by 8 bases, 10 bases remained unmatched. CDR1 and CDR2 (germline): MNHEY, SMNVEV (reference sequence). This CDR3 contains 15 residues. The CDR3 here is CASSSSGSPIDEQFF. CDR3 sequence (DNA): TGTGCCAGCAGCTCTAGCGGGAGTCCTATTGATGAGCAGTTCTTC.

The chain couples TRBV27 to TRBJ2-4, with TRBD2 matching over 10 bases. Germline loops: CDR1 MNHEY, CDR2 SMNVEV (reference sequence). The V and J ends lost 3 bases and 6 bases, in that order; junction bases with no gene match: 5. The CDR3 loop spans 15 amino acids. Written as DNA, the CDR3 is TGTGCCAGCAGTTTTCAGCGGGAGGGCCGAAACATTCAGTACTTC. Residues: CASSFQREGRNIQYF.

This chain uses TRBV28 with TRBJ2-7; TRBD2 matches 11 bases. Germline values: CDR1 MDHEN, CDR2 SYDVKM. The CDR3 extends over 16 amino acids. With 4 bases clipped from V and 2 bases from J, the junction kept 7 bases outside the gene matches. DNA of the CDR3: TGTGCCAGCAGTTATATAGCGGGAGGGACAACCTACGAGCAGTACTTC. This sequence encodes CASSYIAGGTTYEQYF.

In regard to this clone: Relative to the germline gene, one junction end is altered; a read error may explain this. The V call is TRBV7-7, the J call TRBJ2-7, with D maybe TRBD2 (5 bases). Germline CDR1 reads SSHAT; CDR2 reads FNYEAQ (reference sequence). The CDR3 covers 16 residues. The CDR3 is CASSSSNGGSSYEQYF. Here the CDR3 DNA reads TGTGCTAGCAGCTCCTCCAACGGAGGATCCTCCTACGAGCAGTACTTC. The full variable domain, with the rest looked up from reference TRBV7-7 and TRBJ2-7, is GAGVSQSPRYKVTKRGQDVTLRCDPISSHATLYWYQQALGQGPEFLTYFNYEAQPDKSGLPSDRFSAERPEGSISTLTIQRTEQRDSAMYRCASSSSNGGSSYEQYFGPGTRLTVT.

The chain employs TRBV7-9 and TRBJ2-7, with 11 bases fitting TRBD1. The CDR3 extends over 15 amino acids. V lost 1 base, J lost 5 bases, and 4 bases stayed unmatched. Germline V gives CDR1 SEHNR, CDR2 FQNEAQ (reference sequence). The CDR3: CASSLGTGGKDEQYF. CDR3 nucleotides: TGTGCCAGCAGCTTAGGGACAGGGGGCAAGGACGAGCAGTACTTC.

This chain uses TRBV6-5 with TRBJ1-1, with unresolved D. The CDR3 contains 15 residues. Germline loops: CDR1 MNHEY, CDR2 SVGAGI. Trimming cost V 0 bases and J 4 bases, with 12 bases left between them. The DNA for the CDR3 is TGTGCCAGCAGTTACTCGGGGAGGGATGGCACTGAAGCTTTCTTT. Translation: CASSYSGRDGTEAFF.

In its sample, this clone was seen a few times. The chain uses TRBV19 and TRBJ2-1; TRBD2 agrees at 8 bases. CDR1 and CDR2 from the germline V gene are LNHDA and SQIVND (reference sequence). This CDR3 is built from 20 residues. V dropped 0 bases and J dropped 5; count of bases not matched to a gene: 18. CDR3 sequence (DNA): TGTGCCAGTAGTATAGATCTACGGACTATTGGCGGGAGGAGCAACAATGAGCAGTTCTTC. Amino acids: CASSIDLRTIGGRSNNEQFF.

This chain uses TRBV7-6 with TRBJ1-2, with TRBD1 matching 9 bases. The germline gives CDR1 SGHVS, CDR2 FNYEAQ. CDR3 length: 14 amino acids. J was trimmed by 8 bases and V by 5 bases; bases with no gene match: 9. CDR3 residues: CASSATRTGEGYTF. DNA for the CDR3: TGTGCCAGCAGCGCGACAAGGACAGGGGAGGGCTACACCTTC.

The V and J genes are TRBV30 and TRBJ1-6, with a tentative D call TRBD1 (5 bases). V was shortened by 8 bases and J by 9 bases, with 14 bases between the two germline ends. The CDR3 length is 12 residues. Germline CDR1 GTSNPN, CDR2 SVGIG (reference sequence). CDR3 in amino acids: CAIRQGRSPLHF. The CDR3 DNA follows: TGTGCCATTCGGCAGGGCCGTTCACCCCTCCACTTT.

In this sample, this clone turned up once. V is TRBV5-1 and J is TRBJ1-6, with TRBD1 matching over 7 bases. The germline V gene has CDR1 SGHRS and CDR2 YFSETQ. The CDR3 sequence is 15 residues long. Germline trimming cut 0 bases from V and 7 bases from J; bases unmatched to any gene: 4. CDR3 DNA: TGCGCCAGCAGCTTGGAGGGGGCGCGGAATTCACCCCTCCACTTT. Encoded protein: CASSLEGARNSPLHF.

This clone was seen only once. V gene TRBV7-6 combines with J gene TRBJ2-7; 8 bases are shared with TRBD2. Germline loops: CDR1 SGHVS, CDR2 FNYEAQ. V was pared by 5 bases and J by 3 bases, with 6 bases of the junction left unmatched. The CDR3 consists of 14 residues. The chain's CDR3 is CASSQIAGSYEQYF. The CDR3 DNA reads as TGTGCCAGCAGCCAGATAGCGGGGAGCTACGAGCAGTACTTC.

The chain combines TRBV28 with TRBJ2-2, with 7 bases matching TRBD2. Germline V gene lookup returns CDR1 MDHEN and CDR2 SYDVKM. The V segment lost 2 bases and the J segment 6 bases; nucleotides outside the gene matches: 3. This CDR3 has 14 residues. The chain's CDR3 is CASSLIREAGELFF. The CDR3, as DNA: TGTGCCAGCAGTTTAATTCGGGAGGCCGGGGAGCTGTTTTTT.

The rearrangement uses TRBV10-3 and TRBJ1-2; 8 positions match TRBD1. V was pared by 0 bases and J by 6 bases, with 3 bases of the junction left unmatched. Germline V gene data show CDR1 as ENHRY and CDR2 as SYGVKD. The CDR3 runs 14 residues. In nucleotides, the CDR3 is TGTGCCATCAGTGAGTCAGGGACAGGCGATGGCTACACCTTC. It encodes CAISESGTGDGYTF.

This clone has a single count. The chain employs TRBV27 and TRBJ1-1, with TRBD1 matching over 8 bases. The CDR3 contains 18 residues. V lost 6 bases, J lost 1 base, and 16 bases stayed unmatched. CDR1 is MNHEY, CDR2 SMNVEV, per germline (reference sequence). CDR3 DNA: TGTGCCAGCAGGCAAATTCCTCAGGGGGCCCGTAGGAACACTGAAGCTTTCTTT. Amino acids: CASRQIPQGARRNTEAFF.

The rearrangement joins TRBV6-6 to TRBJ1-1; tentatively, D is TRBD1 (5 bases). Germline CDR1 MNHNY, CDR2 SVGAGI (reference sequence). This CDR3 spans 14 amino acids. V lost 6 bases, J lost 0 bases, and 11 bases lay in between. Here the CDR3 DNA reads TGTGCCAGCAGCCAGACAGAGATGAACACTGAAGCTTTCTTT. This translates into CASSQTEMNTEAFF.

V usage is TRBV7-9 and J usage is TRBJ1-4; D is uncertain. The ends were cut back, 1 base at V and 8 bases at J, with 8 bases in the middle. Germline V lookup: CDR1 SEHNR, CDR2 FQNEAQ (reference sequence). The CDR3 is made up of 13 amino acids. CDR3 bases: TGTGCCAGCAGCTTAGGGACTGGCGAAAAACTGTTTTTT. Its protein is CASSLGTGEKLFF.

V gene TRBV9 combines with J gene TRBJ2-3; D not resolved. V dropped 0 bases and J dropped 6 bases, with 14 bases sitting between them. The V gene's germline CDR1 is SGDLS and CDR2 YYNGEE. The CDR3 is made up of 15 amino acids. CDR3 residues: CASSVGGYEDDTQYF. Here the CDR3 DNA reads TGTGCCAGCAGCGTAGGTGGGTACGAGGATGATACGCAGTATTTT.

The chain recombines TRBV30 with TRBJ2-7, with 7 nucleotides matching TRBD2. Germline CDR1 and CDR2: GTSNPN and SVGIG (reference sequence). The trim removed 4 bases at V and 2 bases at J, leaving 8 bases unmatched. The CDR3 runs to 14 residues. CDR3 bases: TGTGCCTGGATACGAGCTAGCGGTACCTACGAGCAGTACTTC. It specifies CAWIRASGTYEQYF.

This chain connects TRBV28 to TRBJ1-3; 7 bases line up with TRBD1. The CDR3 is 12 amino acids. Trimming cost V 6 bases and J 5 bases; bases outside gene matches: 1. Germline lookup yields CDR1 MDHEN and CDR2 SYDVKM. CDR3: CASRGQRNTIYF. Here the CDR3 DNA reads TGTGCCAGCAGGGGACAGAGAAACACCATATATTTT.

The genes are TRBV5-5 and TRBJ2-1; maybe TRBD2 (6 bases). Looked up from germline, CDR1 is SGHKS and CDR2 is YYEKEE (reference sequence). V was pared by 4 bases and J by 0 bases, with 23 bases between. CDR3 length: 19 amino acids. The CDR3 coding sequence is TGTGCCAGCAGCCTTATGGTCCGAACCGCCGGGAGCTCCTACAATGAGCAGTTCTTC. Its translation: CASSLMVRTAGSSYNEQFF.

V gene TRBV19 combines with J gene TRBJ2-7; 8 nucleotides align to TRBD2. Trimming at V came to 1 base and at J to 7 bases, leaving 12 bases not matched to a gene. The CDR3 spans 16 residues. CDR1 is LNHDA and CDR2 is SQIVND in the germline V gene (reference sequence). The CDR3 is CASSIVGSGGLNEQYF. The CDR3 DNA follows: TGTGCCAGTAGTATAGTAGGAAGCGGGGGCCTGAATGAGCAGTACTTC.

V is TRBV4-1 and J is TRBJ2-3; perhaps TRBD2 as D (6 bases). The CDR3 is 17 residues long. Trimming removed 4 bases from V and 2 bases from J, with 19 bases in between. Germline V gene lookup returns CDR1 MGHRA and CDR2 YSYEKL. CDR3 region: CASSLLRSAGPTDTQYF. The CDR3 coding sequence is TGCGCCAGCAGCCTTCTAAGGTCAGCGGGTCCCACAGATACGCAGTATTTT.

This chain's CDR3 is CASSLAKPGPTGTDTQYF. CDR3 nucleotide sequence: TGTGCCAGCAGCTTAGCGAAGCCAGGGCCAACTGGCACAGATACGCAGTATTTT. The chain uses TRBV7-9 and TRBJ2-3, with D possibly TRBD1 on 5 matching bases. Germline CDR1 SEHNR, CDR2 FQNEAQ (reference sequence). V lost 0 bases and J 1 base, leaving 17 bases between the germline ends. CDR3 length: 18 amino acids.

This sequence joins TRBV7-2 and TRBJ1-5; no clear D. This CDR3 comprises 15 residues. Germline CDR1 reads SGHTA; CDR2 reads FQGNSA. Trimming removed 5 bases at V and 2 bases at J, with 13 bases between. CDR3: CASSVSRLGNQPQHF. The CDR3 bases are TGTGCCAGCAGCGTCTCAAGACTGGGCAATCAGCCCCAGCATTTT. Using reference TRBV7-2 and TRBJ1-5 for the parts outside the CDR3, the full variable domain is GAGVSQSPSNKVTEKGKDVELRCDPISGHTALYWYRQSLGQGLEFLIYFQGNSAPDKSGLPSDRFSAERTGGSVSTLTIQRTQQEDSAVYLCASSVSRLGNQPQHFGDGTRLSIL.

The J gene is TRBJ2-7, the V gene TRBV2; 14 bases are a match to TRBD2. The CDR3 runs to 15 residues. The ends lost 5 bases at V and 2 bases at J; junction bases unmatched: 2. The germline gives CDR1 SNHLY, CDR2 FYNNEI. In nucleotides, the CDR3 is TGTGCCAGCAGTAGACTAGCGGGAGGGCCCTACGAGCAGTACTTC. This codes for CASSRLAGGPYEQYF.